This T cell receptor (beta chain) was recorded in a study of early T cells in non-severe SARS-CoV-2 infection. About this clonotype: What it binds is unknown.

Individual cDNA molecules carried attached unique molecular identifiers. TCRdb reprocessed the 5' RACE reads via MiXCR and lists one record per CDR3 protein. The sample lists around 78,000 distinct CDR3 sequences, 9.5% to 13% occurring once. Germline CDR1 SEHNR, CDR2 FQNEAQ (reference sequence). The CDR3 consists of 12 residues. V was clipped by 2 bases and J by 6 bases, with 6 bases between them. Study-wide points: Database matching using VDJdb favored anti-spike CD8 responses, with private and CD4 specificities left missing.

The J gene is TRBJ2-3, the V gene TRBV7-9; no definite D call. This sequence was found in an adult who was a healthcare worker with PCR-confirmed SARS-CoV-2 infection or an uninfected control (not recorded which). The sequencing here drew on whole blood, taken at baseline. The CDR3 nucleotides read TGTGCCAGCAGCTTAACTTTTGATACGCAGTATTTT. Translated, it gives CASSLTFDTQYF.